The sequence of this T cell receptor beta chain was determined in a study of T-cell memory formation after mild COVID-19. Overall study: The TCR clusters were mostly specific to one donor.

Study results and limitations: Whether second-wave clones peaking at day 37 were SARS-CoV-2 specific went unconfirmed. Memory sampled before infection contained some responding clones, suggesting cross-reactive memory joined.

Each CDR3 protein is one row after TCRdb ran MiXCR on the 5' RACE reads. This sample carries nearly 250,000 distinct CDR3 sequences, about 16% of them seen once, and the ten largest clones take over 2%. V was pared by 0 bases and J by 6 bases, with 13 bases between. This CDR3 region has 15 residues. From germline, CDR1 is SGHNT and CDR2 YYREEE (reference sequence). Of note for this clonotype: Its specificity is not known.

The sequencing sample was made of PBMCs or a T cell subset sorted from them (not recorded which). The source of this sequence is an adult woman who had mild COVID-19 (a few samples of this study predate the infection). Cell type and time point are not known. This sequence joins TRBV5-4 and TRBJ1-5; tentative D call: TRBD1 (6 bases). The chain's CDR3 is CASSLEGGIGQPQHF. The CDR3 DNA reads TGTGCCAGCAGCTTGGAGGGGGGAATTGGTCAGCCCCAGCATTTT.